The present T cell receptor beta chain was sequenced within a study of identical twins. Study outcomes and limitations: Conclusions came from cross-sectional statistical analysis, not from following the same donors. Beta clonotypes that were abundant in cord blood contained fewer insertions, a pattern absent from memory repertoires. Modelling approaches yielded underestimates of out-of-frame TCR alpha sharing between monozygotic twins.

On this clonotype: Antigen specificity is unknown.

Per germline, CDR1 SGDLS and CDR2 YYNGEE. The V gene lost 0 bases and the J gene lost 4 bases, with 8 bases spanning the gap. The CDR3 has 13 residues. MiXCR, run by TCRdb on the 5' RACE reads, gives a single entry per CDR3 protein. The table lists around 200,000 distinct CDR3 sequences, over 8% of them singletons. The clonotype was recovered from a woman in her late teens or twenties in good health. The rearrangement uses TRBV9 and TRBJ2-7, with D unresolved. Sequencing was performed on memory (CD45RO+) T cells sorted from blood. The CDR3 loop reads CASSVGVGYEQYF. In nucleotides, the CDR3 is TGTGCCAGCAGCGTAGGTGTGGGTTACGAGCAGTACTTC.